The clone carrying this TCR beta chain was seen only once. This record belongs to a study of blood T cell repertoires in COVID-19. As for the study in general: Samples taken during acute and convalescent COVID-19 were collected in the United States, Italy and Spain. T cells, B-cell-depleted T cells, or PBMCs supplied cDNA or gDNA.

Original methodology: Estimates of nucleated cell counts were drawn from the amplification of reference gene primers. The method was immunoSEQ multiplex PCR; TCRdb's version includes in-frame clones alone and lacks a portion of them. That table is the source of V, J and clone size, and D and trimming were worked out from the DNA. The sample comprises 200,000 or so clones, about 80% of which are singletons, and over 13% rests with the top ten. V dropped 4 bases and J dropped 2; count of bases not matched to a gene: 5. Looked up from germline, CDR1 is SGHDT and CDR2 is YYEEEE. The length of the CDR3 is 15 residues.

The TCR was taken from a man younger than 40 with active or convalescent COVID-19. The chain has TRBV5-6 and TRBJ1-1, with 10 bases aligning to TRBD1. The sequencing input was peripheral blood. CDR3 sequence: CASSPGDRGNTEAFF. As DNA, the CDR3 is TGTGCCAGCAGCCCGGGGGACAGGGGAAACACTGAAGCTTTCTTT.